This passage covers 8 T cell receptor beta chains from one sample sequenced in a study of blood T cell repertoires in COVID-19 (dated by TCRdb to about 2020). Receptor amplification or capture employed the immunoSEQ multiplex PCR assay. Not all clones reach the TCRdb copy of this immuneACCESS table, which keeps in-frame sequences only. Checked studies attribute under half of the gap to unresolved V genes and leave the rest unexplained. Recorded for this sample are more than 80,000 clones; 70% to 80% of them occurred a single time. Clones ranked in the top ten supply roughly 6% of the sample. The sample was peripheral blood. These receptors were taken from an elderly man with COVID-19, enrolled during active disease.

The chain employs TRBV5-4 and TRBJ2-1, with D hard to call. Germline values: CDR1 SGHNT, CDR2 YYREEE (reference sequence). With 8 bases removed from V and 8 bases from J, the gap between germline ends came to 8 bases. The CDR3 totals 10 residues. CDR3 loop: CARWRYEQFF. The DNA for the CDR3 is TGTGCCAGATGGCGGTATGAGCAGTTCTTC.

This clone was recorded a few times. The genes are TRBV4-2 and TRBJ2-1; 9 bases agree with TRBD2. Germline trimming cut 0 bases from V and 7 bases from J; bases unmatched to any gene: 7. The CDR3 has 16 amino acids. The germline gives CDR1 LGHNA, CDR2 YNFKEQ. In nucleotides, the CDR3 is TGTGCCAGCAGCCAAGAATCGGCGGGAGGGCGGAATGAGCAGTTCTTC. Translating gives CASSQESAGGRNEQFF.

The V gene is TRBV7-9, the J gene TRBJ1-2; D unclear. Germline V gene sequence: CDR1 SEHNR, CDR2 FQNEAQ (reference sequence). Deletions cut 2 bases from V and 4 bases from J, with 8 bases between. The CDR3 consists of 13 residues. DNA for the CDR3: TGTGCCAGCAGCTTATCCGTAGTCTATGGCTACACCTTC. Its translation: CASSLSVVYGYTF.

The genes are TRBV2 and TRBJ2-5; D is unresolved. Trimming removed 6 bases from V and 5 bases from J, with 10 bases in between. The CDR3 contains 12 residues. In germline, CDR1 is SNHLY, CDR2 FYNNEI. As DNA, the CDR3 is TGTGCCAGCAGGGAGAATGGGGAGACCCAGTACTTC. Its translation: CASRENGETQYF.

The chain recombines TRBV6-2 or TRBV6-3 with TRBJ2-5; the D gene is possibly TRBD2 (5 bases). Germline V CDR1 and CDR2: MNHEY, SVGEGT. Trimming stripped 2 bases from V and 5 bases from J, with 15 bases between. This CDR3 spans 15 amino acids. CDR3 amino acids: CASSYPDYLGETQYF. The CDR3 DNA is TGTGCCAGCAGTTACCCAGACTACCTGGGGGAGACCCAGTACTTC.

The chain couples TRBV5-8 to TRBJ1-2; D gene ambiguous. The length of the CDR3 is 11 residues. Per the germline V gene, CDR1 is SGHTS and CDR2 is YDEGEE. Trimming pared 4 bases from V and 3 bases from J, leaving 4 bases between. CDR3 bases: TGTGCCAGCAGCCGGTACTATGGCTACACCTTC. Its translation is CASSRYYGYTF.

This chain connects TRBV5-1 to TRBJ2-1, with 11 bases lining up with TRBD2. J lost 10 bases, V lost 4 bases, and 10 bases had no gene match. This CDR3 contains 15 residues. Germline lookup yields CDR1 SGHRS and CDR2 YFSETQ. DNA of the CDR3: TGCGCCAGCAGCCTCACTAGCGGGAGCCCTCGAGAGCAGTTCTTC. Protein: CASSLTSGSPREQFF. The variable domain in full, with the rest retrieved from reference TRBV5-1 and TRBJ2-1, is KAGVTQTPRYLIKTRGQQVTLSCSPISGHRSVSWYQQTPGQGLQFLFEYFSETQRNKGNFPGRFSGRQFSNSRSEMNVSTLELGDSALYLCASSLTSGSPREQFFGPGTRLTVL.

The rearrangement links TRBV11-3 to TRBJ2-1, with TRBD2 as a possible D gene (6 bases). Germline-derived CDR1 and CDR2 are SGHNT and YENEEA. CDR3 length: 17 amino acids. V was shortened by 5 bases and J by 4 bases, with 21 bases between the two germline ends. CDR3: CASSQKSLAPPYNEQFF. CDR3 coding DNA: TGTGCCAGCAGCCAAAAATCACTAGCACCCCCGTACAATGAGCAGTTCTTC. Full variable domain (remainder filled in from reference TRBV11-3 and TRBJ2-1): EAGVVQSPRYKIIEKKQPVAFWCNPISGHNTLYWYLQNLGQGPELLIRYENEEAVDDSQLPKDRFSAERLKGVDSTLKIQPAELGDSAVYLCASSQKSLAPPYNEQFFGPGTRLTVL.